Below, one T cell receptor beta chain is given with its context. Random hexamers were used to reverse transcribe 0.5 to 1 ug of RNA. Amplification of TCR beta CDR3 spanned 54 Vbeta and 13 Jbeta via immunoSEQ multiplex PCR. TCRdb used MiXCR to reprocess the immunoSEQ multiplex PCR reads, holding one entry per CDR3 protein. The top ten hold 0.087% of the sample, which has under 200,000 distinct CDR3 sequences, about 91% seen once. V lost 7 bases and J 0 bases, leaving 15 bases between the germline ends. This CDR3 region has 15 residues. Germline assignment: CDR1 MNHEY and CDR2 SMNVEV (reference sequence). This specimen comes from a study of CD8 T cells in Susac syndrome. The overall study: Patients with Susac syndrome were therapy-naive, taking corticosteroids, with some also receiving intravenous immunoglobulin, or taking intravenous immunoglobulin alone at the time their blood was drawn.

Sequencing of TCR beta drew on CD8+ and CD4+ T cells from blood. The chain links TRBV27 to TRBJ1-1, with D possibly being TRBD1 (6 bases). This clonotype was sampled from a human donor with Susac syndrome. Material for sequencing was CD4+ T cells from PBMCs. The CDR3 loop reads CASTLGRTVNTEAFF. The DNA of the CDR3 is TGTGCCAGCACCCTAGGGCGGACAGTGAACACTGAAGCTTTCTTT.